This passage covers 28 T cell receptor beta chains from one sample sequenced in a study of OX40 agonist ivuxolimab in advanced cancers. The table came from immunoSEQ multiplex PCR; TCRdb's copy has only in-frame clones and leaves some out. The sample records some 99,000 clones, roughly four fifths being singletons. The material sequenced was CD4+ or CD8+ T cells sorted from blood, taken in a trial of the OX40 agonist ivuxolimab. The receptors stem from an adult with an advanced solid tumor such as melanoma, head and neck, liver or kidney cancer.

This clone showed up just a few times. The chain uses TRBV6-1 and TRBJ1-2, with 7 bases lining up with TRBD1. Germline trimming cut 2 bases from V and 4 bases from J; bases unmatched to any gene: 10. The CDR3 consists of 16 residues. The germline V gene encodes CDR1 MNHNS and CDR2 SASEGT. Written as DNA, the CDR3 is TGTGCCAGCAGTGAAACAGGACTAACAGGGGTCTATGGCTACACCTTC. This codes for CASSETGLTGVYGYTF.

The chain joins TRBV29-1 to TRBJ2-6; the D is unclear. The length of the CDR3 is 12 residues. V lost 1 base to trimming and J lost 8 bases, with 6 bases between them. Germline V gene sequence: CDR1 SQVTM, CDR2 ANQGSEA. The CDR3 DNA is TGCAGCGTTGAAGTGTATCCCAACGTCCTGACTTTC. Encoded protein: CSVEVYPNVLTF.

This clone turned up a few times. V and J are TRBV13 and TRBJ2-3; D is unclear. Germline-derived CDR1 and CDR2 are PRHDT and FYEKMQ (reference sequence). This CDR3 has 14 amino acids. The V end was cut by 3 bases, the J end by 0 bases, with 7 bases between. CDR3 region: CASSFRSSTDTQYF. The CDR3 DNA follows: TGTGCCAGCAGCTTCAGGTCTAGCACAGATACGCAGTATTTT. The variable domain in full, with the rest retrieved from reference TRBV13 and TRBJ2-3, is AAGVIQSPRHLIKEKRETATLKCYPIPRHDTVYWYQQGPGQDPQFLISFYEKMQSDKGSIPDRFSAQQFSDYHSELNMSSLELGDSALYFCASSFRSSTDTQYFGPGTRLTVL.

The chain links TRBV5-1 to TRBJ1-5; TRBD1 matches at 7 bases. The CDR3 consists of 14 residues. The germline gives CDR1 SGHRS, CDR2 YFSETQ. Trimming at V came to 4 bases and at J to 4 bases, leaving 5 bases not matched to a gene. For the CDR3, the DNA is TGCGCCAGCAGCGCCGGGACAGCGAATCAGCCCCAGCATTTT. It specifies CASSAGTANQPQHF.

The chain couples TRBV18 to TRBJ2-4, with a possible D match to TRBD1 (5 bases). The CDR3 has 13 residues. Germline V lookup: CDR1 KGHSH, CDR2 LQKENI. V lost 10 bases and J 1 base, leaving 11 bases between the germline ends. CDR3 protein: CATTKGAKNIQYF. In DNA, the CDR3 is TGTGCCACCACAAAGGGGGCCAAAAACATTCAGTACTTC.

This clone showed up just a few times. The rearrangement links TRBV19 to TRBJ1-1, with a weak D call TRBD1 (6 bases). V lost 6 bases and J 3 bases, leaving 11 bases between the germline ends. This CDR3 has 13 residues. Per the germline V gene, CDR1 is LNHDA and CDR2 is SQIVND (reference sequence). Here the CDR3 reads CASSDRRDTEAFF. As DNA, the CDR3 is TGTGCCAGTAGCGACAGGAGGGACACTGAAGCTTTCTTT.

The chain uses TRBV27 and TRBJ2-2; D is possibly TRBD1 or TRBD2 (5 bases each). This CDR3 has 15 residues. Per germline, CDR1 MNHEY and CDR2 SMNVEV (reference sequence). V was trimmed by 1 base and J by 5 bases, leaving 11 bases between them. For the CDR3, the DNA is TGTGCCAGCAGTTTATATCCAGGGAGAACCGGGGAGCTGTTTTTT. Its translation is CASSLYPGRTGELFF.

The chain carries TRBV6-1 and TRBJ1-1, with unresolved D. CDR3 length equals 15 residues. Trimming removed 5 bases at V and 2 bases at J, with 15 bases between. Germline values: CDR1 MNHNS, CDR2 SASEGT. CDR3 sequence: CASSPRPLGNTEAFF. In DNA, the CDR3 is TGTGCCAGCAGTCCACGCCCTTTGGGAAACACTGAAGCTTTCTTT.

This clone has a handful of counts. The genes are TRBV2 and TRBJ1-5; a weak D match, TRBD1 (5 bases). This CDR3 has 14 amino acids. Germline loops: CDR1 SNHLY, CDR2 FYNNEI. Trimming took off 9 bases at V and 0 bases at J, with 12 bases between the two ends. This CDR3 is CASNDRYSNQPQHF. CDR3 coding DNA: TGTGCCAGTAACGACAGATATAGCAATCAGCCCCAGCATTTT.

This rearrangement joins TRBV5-1 to TRBJ1-1; 9 bases are shared with TRBD1. The V and J ends lost 4 bases and 11 bases, in that order; junction bases with no gene match: 9. From germline, CDR1 is SGHRS and CDR2 YFSETQ. CDR3 size: 13 residues. CDR3 DNA sequence: TGCGCCAGCAGCCTGGCCCGGGACAGGGTGGCTTTCTTT. It encodes CASSLARDRVAFF.

V gene TRBV29-1 combines with J gene TRBJ2-1; D remains unclear. V shed 4 bases and J shed 3 bases, with 13 bases lying between them. The CDR3 sequence is 14 residues long. From germline, CDR1 is SQVTM and CDR2 ANQGSEA. As DNA, the CDR3 is TGCAGCGTTGTCTGGGCAGGCCTCTACAATGAGCAGTTCTTC. It translates to CSVVWAGLYNEQFF.

V usage is TRBV19 and J usage is TRBJ1-2; D gene uncertain. Germline CDR1 and CDR2: LNHDA and SQIVND (reference sequence). The CDR3 is made up of 13 amino acids. Trimming left V 6 bases short and J 3 bases short, with 11 bases between. The CDR3 sequence is CASSPGRYYGYTF. CDR3 DNA sequence: TGTGCCAGTAGCCCAGGACGGTACTATGGCTACACCTTC.

The gene calls are TRBV11-2 and TRBJ1-3; D might be TRBD1 (5 bases). V was trimmed by 7 bases and J by 2 bases, leaving 15 bases between them. Germline V gene data show CDR1 as SGHAT and CDR2 as FQNNGV. CDR3 length: 15 residues. CDR3 loop: CASTGLGTAGNTIYF. CDR3 coding DNA: TGTGCCAGCACCGGCCTTGGGACGGCTGGAAACACCATATATTTT.

The chain recombines TRBV25-1 with TRBJ2-1; D is perhaps TRBD2 (5 bases). The CDR3 is made up of 12 amino acids. The germline V gene encodes CDR1 MGHDK and CDR2 SYGVNS. With 4 bases removed from V and 8 bases from J, the gap between germline ends came to 9 bases. In DNA form, the CDR3 reads TGTGCCAGCAGTGCTAGCCTCTATGAGCAGTTCTTC. The encoded protein is CASSASLYEQFF.

J is TRBJ2-7 and V is TRBV27; TRBD2 agrees at 7 bases. CDR3 length: 15 residues. Trimming at V came to 4 bases and at J to 2 bases, leaving 8 bases not matched to a gene. CDR1 is MNHEY, CDR2 SMNVEV, per germline (reference sequence). The CDR3 DNA reads as TGTGCCAGCAGTTCAGGTAGGGGAGGGACCTACGAGCAGTACTTC. It encodes CASSSGRGGTYEQYF.

This rearrangement joins TRBV29-1 to TRBJ2-1; D remains ambiguous. Germline V lookup: CDR1 SQVTM, CDR2 ANQGSEA. V lost 4 bases, J lost 0 bases, and 10 bases lay in between. This CDR3 region has 14 residues. CDR3 loop: CSVGSLSSYNEQFF. CDR3 DNA sequence: TGCAGCGTTGGATCCCTAAGCTCCTACAATGAGCAGTTCTTC.

This chain joins TRBV5-1 and TRBJ1-4, with 9 bases that match TRBD1. J gave up 7 bases and V 4 bases, and 5 bases lay outside the gene matches. The CDR3 totals 14 residues. Germline V CDR1 and CDR2: SGHRS, YFSETQ. CDR3 region: CASSTGGAGEKLFF. DNA of the CDR3: TGCGCCAGCAGCACAGGGGGCGCGGGTGAAAAACTGTTTTTT.

This clone has a single count. The chain links TRBV7-3 to TRBJ1-1; D is possibly TRBD1 (6 bases). Trimming pared 5 bases from V and 4 bases from J, leaving 14 bases between. Germline CDR1 SGHTA, CDR2 FQGTGA. The CDR3 has 14 residues. CDR3 sequence: CASSAGTRGTEAFF. The DNA for the CDR3 is TGTGCCAGCAGCGCCGGGACAAGGGGCACTGAAGCTTTCTTT. Based on the CDR3 plus reference TRBV7-3 and TRBJ1-1, the full variable domain is GAGVSQTPSNKVTEKGKYVELRCDPISGHTALYWYRQSLGQGPEFLIYFQGTGAADDSGLPNDRFFAVRPEGSVSTLKIQRTERGDSAVYLCASSAGTRGTEAFFGQGTRLTVV.

The V and J genes are TRBV28 and TRBJ2-5; TRBD1 is a possible D gene (5 bases). The end of the DNA is better explained by TRBJ2-7, so the J call may be wrong. Germline CDR1 MDHEN, CDR2 SYDVKM. CDR3 length equals 15 residues. CDR3 DNA: TGTGCCAGCCTACAAGTGGGGCAGGGCCACTACGAGCAGTACTTC. Its translation: CASLQVGQGHYEQYF.

This chain joins TRBV2 and TRBJ1-2; 7 nucleotides match TRBD1. Trimming removed 7 bases from V and 8 bases from J; junction bases left unmatched: 10. Germline V gives CDR1 SNHLY, CDR2 FYNNEI. The CDR3 consists of 13 residues. The CDR3 nucleotides are TGTGCCAGCACCCCAACAGGGGCCGGGGGCTACACCTTC. Encoded protein: CASTPTGAGGYTF.

V is TRBV4-1 and J is TRBJ2-5; D is possibly TRBD1 (8 bases). The CDR3 extends over 15 amino acids. Germline CDR1 MGHRA, CDR2 YSYEKL. Trimming left V 4 bases short and J 7 bases short, with 19 bases between. CDR3 nucleotide sequence: TGCGCCAGCAGCCCAAAACAGGGGGGGGACGGGACCCAGTACTTC. Encoded protein: CASSPKQGGDGTQYF.

This clone was found many times. V gene TRBV5-4 combines with J gene TRBJ2-2; 12 nucleotides line up with TRBD2. With V trimmed by 4 bases and J by 4 bases, 5 bases remained unmatched. Germline V gives CDR1 SGHNT, CDR2 YYREEE (reference sequence). The CDR3 length is 16 residues. The CDR3 protein is CASSPGLAGITGELFF. The CDR3 DNA follows: TGTGCCAGCAGCCCCGGACTAGCGGGAATCACCGGGGAGCTGTTTTTT. Supplemented by reference TRBV5-4 and TRBJ2-2, the full variable domain reads ETGVTQSPTHLIKTRGQQVTLRCSSQSGHNTVSWYQQALGQGPQFIFQYYREEENGRGNFPPRFSGLQFPNYSSELNVNALELDDSALYLCASSPGLAGITGELFFGEGSRLTVL.

V is TRBV30 and J is TRBJ2-2; 11 nucleotides align to TRBD2. CDR1 and CDR2 from the germline V gene are GTSNPN and SVGIG (reference sequence). The CDR3 runs to 17 residues. The V gene end was trimmed by 0 bases and the J gene end by 4 bases; junction bases not matched to a gene: 7. In nucleotides, the CDR3 is TGTGCCTGGAGTGTACATAGCGGGAGGGCCGGCACCGGGGAGCTGTTTTTT. Protein product: CAWSVHSGRAGTGELFF.

The genes are TRBV2 and TRBJ1-1; weak D call: TRBD1 (5 bases). The V end lost 3 bases, the J end lost 0 bases, and 11 bases lay between the germline ends. Germline CDR1 and CDR2: SNHLY and FYNNEI. The CDR3 totals 15 residues. CDR3 protein: CASSEVGPVNTEAFF. As DNA, the CDR3 is TGTGCCAGCAGTGAGGTGGGGCCTGTGAACACTGAAGCTTTCTTT. Supplemented by reference TRBV2 and TRBJ1-1, the full variable domain reads EPEVTQTPSHQVTQMGQEVILRCVPISNHLYFYWYRQILGQKVEFLVSFYNNEISEKSEIFDDQFSVERPDGSNFTLKIRSTKLEDSAMYFCASSEVGPVNTEAFFGQGTRLTVV.

V usage is TRBV18 and J usage is TRBJ2-4; TRBD2 matches 7 bases. Germline V gene sequence: CDR1 KGHSH, CDR2 LQKENI. This CDR3 is 17 amino acids long. After removal of 1 base from V and 0 bases from J, the junction contained 6 bases not matched to a gene. The CDR3 here is CASSPRELAIAKNIQYF. The CDR3 region has the DNA TGTGCCAGCTCACCACGGGAACTAGCGATAGCCAAAAACATTCAGTACTTC. Full variable domain (remainder filled in from reference TRBV18 and TRBJ2-4): NAGVMQNPRHLVRRRGQEARLRCSPMKGHSHVYWYRQLPEEGLKFMVYLQKENIIDESGMPKERFSAEFPKEGPSILRIQQVVRGDSAAYFCASSPRELAIAKNIQYFGAGTRLSVL.

This clone was seen a few times. The rearrangement links TRBV7-9 to TRBJ1-5; D is ambiguous. Trimming stripped 1 base from V and 6 bases from J, with 7 bases between. CDR1 is SEHNR, CDR2 FQNEAQ, per germline (reference sequence). This CDR3 comprises 13 residues. The CDR3 region is CASSLDGVQPQHF. CDR3 nucleotide sequence: TGTGCCAGCAGCTTAGACGGGGTTCAGCCCCAGCATTTT.

The chain is built from TRBV7-6 and TRBJ2-7, with D unclear. The CDR3 is 12 amino acids. CDR1 SGHVS and CDR2 FNYEAQ come from the germline V gene. The V end was cut by 5 bases, the J end by 7 bases, with 12 bases between. The CDR3 reads CASSHGVGEQYF. The CDR3 region has the DNA TGTGCCAGCAGCCACGGAGTGGGGGAGCAGTACTTC.

This clone was seen a few times. For the CDR3, the DNA is TGCGCCAGCAGCGAAACCGGGACAGTGAACACTGAAGCTTTCTTT. As protein: CASSETGTVNTEAFF. The V call is TRBV5-1, the J call TRBJ1-1, with 7 bases fitting TRBD1. Germline V gene sequence: CDR1 SGHRS, CDR2 YFSETQ. This CDR3 contains 15 residues. V was pared by 4 bases and J by 0 bases, with 6 bases of the junction left unmatched.